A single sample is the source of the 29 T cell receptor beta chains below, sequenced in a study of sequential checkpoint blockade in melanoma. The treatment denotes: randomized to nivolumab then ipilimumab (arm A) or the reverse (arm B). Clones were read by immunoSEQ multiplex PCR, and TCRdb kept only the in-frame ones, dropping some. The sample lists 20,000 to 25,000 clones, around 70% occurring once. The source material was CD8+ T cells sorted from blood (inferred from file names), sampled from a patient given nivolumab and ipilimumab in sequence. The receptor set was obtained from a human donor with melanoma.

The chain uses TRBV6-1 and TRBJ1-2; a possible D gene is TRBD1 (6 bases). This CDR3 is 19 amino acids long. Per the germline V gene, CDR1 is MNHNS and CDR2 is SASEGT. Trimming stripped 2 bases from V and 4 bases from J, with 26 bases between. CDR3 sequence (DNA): TGTGCCAGCAGTGAAAGGCAGGGGTCCGTATCAACCAGCCTCTATGGCTACACCTTC. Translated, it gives CASSERQGSVSTSLYGYTF.

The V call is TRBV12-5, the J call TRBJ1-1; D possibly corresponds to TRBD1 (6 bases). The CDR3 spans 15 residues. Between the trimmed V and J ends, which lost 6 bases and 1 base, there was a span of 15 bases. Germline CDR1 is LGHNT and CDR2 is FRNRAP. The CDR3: CASGPGEGGNTEAFF. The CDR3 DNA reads TGTGCTAGTGGACCCGGGGAGGGGGGGAACACTGAAGCTTTCTTT.

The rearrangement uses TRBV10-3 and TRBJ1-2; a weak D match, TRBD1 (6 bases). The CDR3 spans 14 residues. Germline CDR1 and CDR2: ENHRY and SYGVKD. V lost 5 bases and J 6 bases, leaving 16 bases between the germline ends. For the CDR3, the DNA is TGTGCCATCAGTCCATTGGGACCAGGGGATGGCTACACCTTC. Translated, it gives CAISPLGPGDGYTF.

The CDR3 DNA reads as TGTGCCAGCAGCTTGGGGAGATCCTACAATGAGCAGTTCTTC. As protein: CASSLGRSYNEQFF. The rearrangement uses TRBV5-8 and TRBJ2-1; no clear D gene. Germline values: CDR1 SGHTS, CDR2 YDEGEE. This CDR3 contains 14 residues. V shed 0 bases and J shed 1 base, with 5 bases lying between them.

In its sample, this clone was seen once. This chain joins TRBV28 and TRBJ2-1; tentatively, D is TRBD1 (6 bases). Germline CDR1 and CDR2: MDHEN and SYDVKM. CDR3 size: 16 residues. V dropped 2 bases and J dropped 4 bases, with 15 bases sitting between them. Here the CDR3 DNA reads TGTGCCAGCAGTTTAGAGGCCGAACAGGGTTACAATGAGCAGTTCTTC. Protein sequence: CASSLEAEQGYNEQFF.

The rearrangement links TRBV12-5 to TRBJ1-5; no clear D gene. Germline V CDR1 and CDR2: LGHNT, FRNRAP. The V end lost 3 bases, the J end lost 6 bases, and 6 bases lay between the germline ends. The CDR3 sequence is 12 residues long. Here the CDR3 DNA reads TGTGCTAGTGGTTTCTCCTTTCAGCCCCAGCATTTT. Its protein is CASGFSFQPQHF.

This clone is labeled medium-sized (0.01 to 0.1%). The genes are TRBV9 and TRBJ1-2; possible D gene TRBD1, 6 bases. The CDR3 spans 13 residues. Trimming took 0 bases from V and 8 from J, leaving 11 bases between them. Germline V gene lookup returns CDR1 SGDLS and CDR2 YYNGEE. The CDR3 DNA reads TGTGCCAGCAGCGTAGCGGGCAGGGGAGGCTACACCTTC. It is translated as CASSVAGRGGYTF.

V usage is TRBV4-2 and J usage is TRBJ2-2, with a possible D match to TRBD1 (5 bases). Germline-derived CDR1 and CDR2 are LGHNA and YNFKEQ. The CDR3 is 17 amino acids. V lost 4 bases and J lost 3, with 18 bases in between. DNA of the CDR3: TGTGCCAGCAGCCCCCAGGCCCAGGGTTGGGACACCGGGGAGCTGTTTTTT. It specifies CASSPQAQGWDTGELFF.

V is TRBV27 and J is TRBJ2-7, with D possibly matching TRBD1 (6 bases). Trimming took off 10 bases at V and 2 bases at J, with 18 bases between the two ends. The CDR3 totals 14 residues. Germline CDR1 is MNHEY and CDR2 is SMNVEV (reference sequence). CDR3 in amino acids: CAIKARGDTYEQYF. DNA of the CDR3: TGTGCCATTAAAGCCAGGGGAGATACCTACGAGCAGTACTTC.

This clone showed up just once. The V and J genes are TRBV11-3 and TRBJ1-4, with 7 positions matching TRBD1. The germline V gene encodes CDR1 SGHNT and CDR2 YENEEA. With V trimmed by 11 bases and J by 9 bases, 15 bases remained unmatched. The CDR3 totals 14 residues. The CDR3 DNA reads TGTGCCTGCTACAGGGGCGCTAGACGGCAAAAACTGTTTTTT. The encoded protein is CACYRGARRQKLFF.

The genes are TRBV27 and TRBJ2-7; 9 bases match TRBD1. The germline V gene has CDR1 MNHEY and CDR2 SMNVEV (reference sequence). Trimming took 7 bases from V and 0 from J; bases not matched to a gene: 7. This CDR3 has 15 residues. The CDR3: CASNTGGPSSYEQYF. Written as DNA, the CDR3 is TGTGCCAGCAACACAGGGGGCCCCAGCTCCTACGAGCAGTACTTC.

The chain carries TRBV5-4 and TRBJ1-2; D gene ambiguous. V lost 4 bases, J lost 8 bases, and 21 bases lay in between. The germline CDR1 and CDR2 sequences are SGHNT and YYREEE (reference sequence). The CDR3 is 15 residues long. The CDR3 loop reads CASSAQSLWTEGYTF. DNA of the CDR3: TGTGCCAGCAGCGCCCAATCCCTTTGGACTGAGGGCTACACCTTC.

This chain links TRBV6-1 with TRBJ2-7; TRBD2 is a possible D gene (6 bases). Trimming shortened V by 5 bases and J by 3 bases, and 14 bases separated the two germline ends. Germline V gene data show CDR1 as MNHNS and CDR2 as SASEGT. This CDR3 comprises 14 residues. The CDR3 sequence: CASSSEGLHYEQYF. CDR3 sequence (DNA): TGTGCCAGCAGTTCGGAGGGGCTTCACTACGAGCAGTACTTC.

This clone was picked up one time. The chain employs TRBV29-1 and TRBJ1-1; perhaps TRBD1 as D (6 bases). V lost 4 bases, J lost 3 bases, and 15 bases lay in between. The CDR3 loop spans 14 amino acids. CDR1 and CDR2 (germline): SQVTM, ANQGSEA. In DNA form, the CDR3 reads TGCAGCGTTGTAGGGGGGGCCGCCGACACTGAAGCTTTCTTT. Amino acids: CSVVGGAADTEAFF.

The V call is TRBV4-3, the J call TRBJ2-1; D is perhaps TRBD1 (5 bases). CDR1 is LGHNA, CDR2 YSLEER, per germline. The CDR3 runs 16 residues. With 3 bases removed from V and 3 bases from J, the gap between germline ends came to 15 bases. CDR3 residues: CASSHTWQGLYNEQFF. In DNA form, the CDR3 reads TGCGCCAGCAGCCATACGTGGCAGGGCCTCTACAATGAGCAGTTCTTC.

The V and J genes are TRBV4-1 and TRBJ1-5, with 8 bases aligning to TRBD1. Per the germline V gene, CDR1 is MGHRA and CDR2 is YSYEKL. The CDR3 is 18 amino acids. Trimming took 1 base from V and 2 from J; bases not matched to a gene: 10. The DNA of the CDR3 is TGCGCCAGCAGCCAAGGGATCGTAGGACAGGGCCGCAATCAGCCCCAGCATTTT. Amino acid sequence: CASSQGIVGQGRNQPQHF.

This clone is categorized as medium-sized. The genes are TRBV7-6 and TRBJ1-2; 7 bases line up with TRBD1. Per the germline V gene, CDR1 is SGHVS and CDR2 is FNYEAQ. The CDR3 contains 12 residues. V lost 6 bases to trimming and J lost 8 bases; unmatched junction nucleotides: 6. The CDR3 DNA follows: TGTGCCAGCAGAGGGGACAGTCTGGGCTACACCTTC. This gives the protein CASRGDSLGYTF.

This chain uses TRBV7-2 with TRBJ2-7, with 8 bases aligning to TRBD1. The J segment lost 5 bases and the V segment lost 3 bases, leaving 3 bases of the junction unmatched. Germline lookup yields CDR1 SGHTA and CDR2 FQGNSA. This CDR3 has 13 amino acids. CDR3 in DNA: TGTGCCAGCAGCTTCGGACAGGGTCACGAGCAGTACGTC. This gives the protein CASSFGQGHEQYV.

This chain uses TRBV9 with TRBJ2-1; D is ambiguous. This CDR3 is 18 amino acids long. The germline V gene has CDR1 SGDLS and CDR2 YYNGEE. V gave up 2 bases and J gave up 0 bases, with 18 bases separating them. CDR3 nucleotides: TGTGCCAGCAGCGTCGAGGCGTCGAGTCTTGACTCCTACAATGAGCAGTTCTTC. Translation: CASSVEASSLDSYNEQFF.

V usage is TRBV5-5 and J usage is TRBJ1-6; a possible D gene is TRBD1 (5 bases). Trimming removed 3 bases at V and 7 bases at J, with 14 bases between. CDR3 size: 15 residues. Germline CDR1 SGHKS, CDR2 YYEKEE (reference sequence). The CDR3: CASSWGRGENSPLHF. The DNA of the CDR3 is TGTGCCAGCAGCTGGGGCAGAGGAGAGAATTCACCCCTCCACTTT.

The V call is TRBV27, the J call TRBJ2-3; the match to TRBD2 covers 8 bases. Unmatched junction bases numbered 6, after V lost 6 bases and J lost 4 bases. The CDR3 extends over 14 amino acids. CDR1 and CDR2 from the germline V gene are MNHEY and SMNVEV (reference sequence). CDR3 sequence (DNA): TGTGCCAGCAGGAATACGGGAGGGGCAGATACGCAGTATTTT. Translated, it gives CASRNTGGADTQYF.

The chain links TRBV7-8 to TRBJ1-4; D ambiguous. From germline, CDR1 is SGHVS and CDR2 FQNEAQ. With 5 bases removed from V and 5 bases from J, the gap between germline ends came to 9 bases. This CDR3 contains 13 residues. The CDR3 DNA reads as TGTGCCAGCAGCATCCGGGTAAATGAAAAACTGTTTTTT. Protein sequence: CASSIRVNEKLFF.

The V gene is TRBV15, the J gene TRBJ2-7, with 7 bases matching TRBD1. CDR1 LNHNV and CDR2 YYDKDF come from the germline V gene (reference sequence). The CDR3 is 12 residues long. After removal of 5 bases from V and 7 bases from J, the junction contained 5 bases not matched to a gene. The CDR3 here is CATSPDRFEQYF. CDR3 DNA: TGTGCCACCAGCCCGGACAGGTTTGAGCAGTACTTC.

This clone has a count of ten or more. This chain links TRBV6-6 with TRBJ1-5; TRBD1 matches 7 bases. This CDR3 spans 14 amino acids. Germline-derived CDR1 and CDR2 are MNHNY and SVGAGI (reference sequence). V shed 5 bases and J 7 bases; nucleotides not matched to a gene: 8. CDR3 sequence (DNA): TGTGCCAGCAGTATCGACAGGGTCTACCAGCCCCAGCATTTT. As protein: CASSIDRVYQPQHF.

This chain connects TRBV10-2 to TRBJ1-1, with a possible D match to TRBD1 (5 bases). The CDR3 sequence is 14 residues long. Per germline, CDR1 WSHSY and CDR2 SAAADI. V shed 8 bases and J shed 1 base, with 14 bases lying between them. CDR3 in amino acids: CASLTFTGNTEAFF. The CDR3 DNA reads TGCGCCAGCCTTACTTTTACAGGGAACACTGAAGCTTTCTTT.

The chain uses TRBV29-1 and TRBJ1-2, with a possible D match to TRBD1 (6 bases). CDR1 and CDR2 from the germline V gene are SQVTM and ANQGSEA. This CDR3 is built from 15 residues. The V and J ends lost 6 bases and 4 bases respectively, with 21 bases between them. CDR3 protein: CSVNLQGGSFYGYTF. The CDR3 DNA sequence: TGCAGCGTGAACCTACAGGGTGGGAGCTTCTATGGCTACACCTTC.

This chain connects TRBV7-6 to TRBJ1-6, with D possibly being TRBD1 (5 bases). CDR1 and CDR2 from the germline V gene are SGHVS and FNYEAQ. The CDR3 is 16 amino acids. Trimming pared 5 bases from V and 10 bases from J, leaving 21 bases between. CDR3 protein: CASSPSGGRSGSPLHF. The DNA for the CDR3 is TGTGCCAGCAGCCCATCTGGAGGGAGGTCAGGGTCACCCCTCCACTTT.

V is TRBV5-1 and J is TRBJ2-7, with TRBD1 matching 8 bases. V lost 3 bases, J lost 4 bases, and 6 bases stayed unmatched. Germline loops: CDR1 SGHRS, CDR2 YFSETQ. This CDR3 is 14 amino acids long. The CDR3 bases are TGCGCCAGCAGCTCCTCCACAGGGGGGTACGAGCAGTACGTC. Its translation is CASSSSTGGYEQYV.

CDR3: CASSLEAGVYNEQFF. CDR3 nucleotides: TGTGCCAGCAGCTTAGAAGCGGGGGTTTACAATGAGCAGTTCTTC. This chain uses TRBV7-8 with TRBJ2-1; 8 bases map to TRBD2. The junction had 3 bases not matched to a gene; V was cut back by 1 base and J by 4 bases. The germline gives CDR1 SGHVS, CDR2 FQNEAQ. The CDR3 is 15 amino acids. Drawing the rest from reference TRBV7-8 and TRBJ2-1, the complete variable domain is GAGVSQSPRYKVAKRGQDVALRCDPISGHVSLFWYQQALGQGPEFLTYFQNEAQLDKSGLPSDRFFAERPEGSVSTLKIQRTQQEDSAVYLCASSLEAGVYNEQFFGPGTRLTVL.